This T cell receptor (beta chain) is drawn from a study of blood T cell repertoires in COVID-19 (dated by TCRdb to between 2020 and 2021). Describing the broader study: The collaborator samples originated in the United States, Italy and Spain and spanned the acute and convalescent phases of COVID-19. The prospective study material was composed of cDNA or gDNA derived from T cells, B-cell-depleted T cells, or PBMCs. Subjects who had been exposed to COVID-19, were actively infected with it, or had recovered from it provided the deeply sampled blood TCRbeta repertoires that made up the dataset. The repertoires were released in a freely available public database meant as a resource for research on the immune response to SARS-CoV-2. The samples were drawn from two sources: the first 160 participants of the ongoing ImmuneRACE study, and fewer than 1,500 subjects contributed by 6 global collaborators. The sample metadata nearly always contained a de-identified subject ID, COVID-19 status, age in years and sex. Where available, HLA class I and class II types were taken from metadata supplied by the sample provider and were not determined by assay-based typing. The full study reports these points: Clinical and demographic metadata were provided uncurated, with the amount varying by source and participant.

V is pruned by 0 bases and J by 4 bases, leaving 12 bases of the junction without a gene match. The CDR3 measures 18 amino acids from cysteine to phenylalanine. Only the CDR3 part of the read is kept: 54 bases, read in frame from the first base. CDR1 and CDR2 are drawn from the germline V gene: SGHRS, YFSETQ. The immunoSEQ Assay, a bias-controlled multiplex PCR, was used to amplify TCRbeta CDR3 regions from genomic DNA. In the paper's pipeline: Within the assay, amplification of reference gene primers was used to estimate how many nucleated cells each sample contained. To quantify the absolute abundance of each unique TCRbeta CDR3 rearrangement, sequence reads were collapsed and filtered. Productive Simpson clonality was computed per sample as the square root of Simpson's diversity index over productive rearrangements. Entries here come from immuneACCESS through TCRdb and include only in-frame sequences with V and J called. Some clones fail to appear in such tables; in the studies checked, an unresolved V gene covers under half of the shortfall, and the cause of the remainder is unknown. V and J calls and clone size are those listed in that table; D and trimming were worked out from the DNA. The sample includes about 69,000 clones, with approximately 90% observed a single time. The leading ten clones occupy 4.8% of the sample.

With respect to this clone: Its antigen is currently not known. No base quality information exists; no much larger clone differs at one position.

Whole blood was collected in K2EDTA tubes by collaborating institutions according to the institutions' own protocols. For TCRbeta analysis, collaborator samples were shipped as frozen whole blood, as isolated PBMCs, or as DNA extracted from either sample type. The chain is made from TRBV5-1 and TRBJ2-2; the central 7 bases match TRBD2. This TCR was sampled from a woman in her fifties or sixties with active COVID-19. Source material: peripheral blood. The CDR3 region has the sequence CASSLVLGGRGATGELFF. The DNA sequence is as follows: TGCGCCAGCAGCTTGGTACTCGGCGGGAGAGGTGCCACCGGGGAGCTGTTTTTT.